What follows are 20 T cell receptor beta chains derived from one specimen sequenced in a study of vaccination effects on CD4 cells after COVID-19. The data were produced by immunoSEQ multiplex PCR, yet TCRdb's version contains in-frame clones alone and is incomplete. The sample carries under 65,000 clones, around three quarters recorded once. Their antigen targets remain unknown. Using viral peptide pools, the ViraFEST assay grew out antigen-specific CD4+ T cells prior to sequencing. Investigators separated out CD4+ T cells once around nine days of culture had passed. Confirmation by PCR established that the person had SARS-CoV-2 infection between March and December 2020. This sample comprised CD4+ T cells from PBMCs cultured with HIV peptides, obtained before COVID-19 vaccination. The subset was: HIV-1 Nef peptide pool negative control/reference culture. These receptors all come from a human donor who had a prior SARS-CoV-2 infection.

The chain combines TRBV9 with TRBJ2-1, with TRBD1 as a possible D gene (6 bases). The CDR3 is 16 amino acids. Germline loops: CDR1 SGDLS, CDR2 YYNGEE. Trimming stripped 0 bases from V and 0 bases from J, with 10 bases between. CDR3 loop: CASSVGGQISYNEQFF. Here the CDR3 DNA reads TGTGCCAGCAGCGTAGGTGGACAGATCTCCTACAATGAGCAGTTCTTC. Filled out from reference TRBV9 and TRBJ2-1, the complete variable domain reads DSGVTQTPKHLITATGQRVTLRCSPRSGDLSVYWYQQSLDQGLQFLIQYYNGEERAKGNILERFSAQQFPDLHSELNLSSLELGDSALYFCASSVGGQISYNEQFFGPGTRLTVL.

The chain employs TRBV11-2 and TRBJ2-1, with 11 positions matching TRBD2. There are 16 residues in the CDR3. V lost 3 bases to trimming and J lost 7 bases; unmatched junction nucleotides: 8. CDR1 is SGHAT, CDR2 FQNNGV, per germline. CDR3 amino acids: CASSLIRGLAVNEQFF. CDR3 nucleotide sequence: TGTGCCAGCAGCTTGATCCGGGGACTAGCGGTAAATGAGCAGTTCTTC.

The rearrangement joins TRBV30 to TRBJ2-5, with D possibly matching TRBD2 (6 bases). Germline V gene sequence: CDR1 GTSNPN, CDR2 SVGIG (reference sequence). The CDR3 extends over 14 amino acids. V lost 5 bases and J lost 2, with 15 bases in between. The CDR3 reads CAWGPGLEQETQYF. CDR3 sequence (DNA): TGTGCCTGGGGGCCGGGACTGGAACAAGAGACCCAGTACTTC. The full variable domain, completed using reference TRBV30 and TRBJ2-5, is SQTIHQWPATLVQPVGSPLSLECTVEGTSNPNLYWYRQAAGRGLQLLFYSVGIGQISSEVPQNLSASRPQDRQFILSSKKLLLSDSGFYLCAWGPGLEQETQYFGPGTRLLVL.

The chain is built from TRBV30 and TRBJ2-7; 11 bases agree with TRBD1. The germline gives CDR1 GTSNPN, CDR2 SVGIG (reference sequence). J gave up 5 bases and V 4 bases, and 4 bases lay outside the gene matches. The CDR3 extends over 13 amino acids. The CDR3 DNA reads as TGTGCCTGGAACCGGGACAGGGGGAACGAGCAGTACTTC. Protein sequence: CAWNRDRGNEQYF.

This clone came up a few times. The chain links TRBV19 to TRBJ1-1; D uncertain. The CDR3 runs to 12 residues. Trimming removed 3 bases from V and 8 bases from J, with 10 bases in between. Germline CDR1 reads LNHDA; CDR2 reads SQIVND (reference sequence). The CDR3 coding sequence is TGTGCCAGTAGTATCCTAGGATCGGAAGCTTTCTTT. This sequence encodes CASSILGSEAFF.

The V call is TRBV10-3, the J call TRBJ2-7; maybe TRBD2 (5 bases). The CDR3 consists of 13 residues. Germline V gives CDR1 ENHRY, CDR2 SYGVKD. V was pared by 5 bases and J by 0 bases, with 8 bases between. CDR3 sequence reads: CAISSGFSYEQYF. The CDR3 DNA follows: TGTGCCATCAGTAGCGGCTTCTCCTACGAGCAGTACTTC.

The gene calls are TRBV11-3 and TRBJ2-2; D uncertain. CDR3 length: 15 amino acids. V gave up 0 bases and J gave up 5 bases, with 10 bases separating them. Germline CDR1 is SGHNT and CDR2 is YENEEA. DNA of the CDR3: TGTGCCAGCAGCTTAGATAGTTATGGTACCGGGGAGCTGTTTTTT. This translates into CASSLDSYGTGELFF.

This clone occurred once. The J gene is TRBJ2-1, the V gene TRBV3-1 (or the pseudogene TRBV3-2), with no clear D. Germline V CDR1 and CDR2: LGHDT, YNNKEL (reference sequence). The CDR3 spans 16 residues. Trimming shortened V by 1 base and J by 1 base, and 11 bases separated the two germline ends. Here the CDR3 DNA reads TGTGCCAGCAGCCAAGTCTCCGCTAATTCCTACAATGAGCAGTTCTTC. As protein: CASSQVSANSYNEQFF.

The V gene is TRBV14, the J gene TRBJ2-7; 7 bases agree with TRBD2. Per the germline V gene, CDR1 is SGHDN and CDR2 is FVKESK. Trimming removed 2 bases from V and 3 bases from J; junction bases left unmatched: 4. The CDR3 contains 14 residues. The CDR3 loop is CASSQRPGGYEQYF. The CDR3 nucleotides read TGTGCCAGCAGCCAACGACCGGGAGGCTACGAGCAGTACTTC. The variable domain in full, with the rest retrieved from reference TRBV14 and TRBJ2-7, is EAGVTQFPSHSVIEKGQTVTLRCDPISGHDNLYWYRRVMGKEIKFLLHFVKESKQDESGMPNNRFLAERTGGTYSTLKVQPAELEDSGVYFCASSQRPGGYEQYFGPGTRLTVT.

The V call is TRBV19, the J call TRBJ2-1; D might be TRBD2 (5 bases). With 5 bases removed from V and 7 bases from J, the gap between germline ends came to 18 bases. CDR1 and CDR2 from the germline V gene are LNHDA and SQIVND (reference sequence). The CDR3 totals 15 residues. The CDR3 DNA reads as TGTGCCAGTAGTCCCCCGGACCCTAGGGAGAATGAGCAGTTCTTC. Protein product: CASSPPDPRENEQFF. The variable domain in full, completed from reference TRBV19 and TRBJ2-1, reads DGGITQSPKYLFRKEGQNVTLSCEQNLNHDAMYWYRQDPGQGLRLIYYSQIVNDFQKGDIAEGYSVSREKKESFPLTVTSAQKNPTAFYLCASSPPDPRENEQFFGPGTRLTVL.

The gene calls are TRBV27 and TRBJ2-7; no clear D gene. This CDR3 contains 15 residues. The germline CDR1 and CDR2 sequences are MNHEY and SMNVEV (reference sequence). Trimming took 2 bases from V and 0 from J, leaving 11 bases between them. The CDR3 region has the DNA TGTGCCAGCAGTTTAGTTCTAGGCTACTCCTACGAGCAGTACTTC. Translated, it gives CASSLVLGYSYEQYF.

This clone was detected only a few times. The gene calls are TRBV19 and TRBJ1-2; tentative D call: TRBD1 (6 bases). Germline-derived CDR1 and CDR2 are LNHDA and SQIVND (reference sequence). There are 15 residues in the CDR3. With 4 bases removed from V and 3 bases from J, the gap between germline ends came to 15 bases. For the CDR3, the DNA is TGTGCCAGTAGTAGCACCCACAGGGATCACTATGGCTACACCTTC. The encoded protein is CASSSTHRDHYGYTF.

This chain joins TRBV30 and TRBJ1-4, with TRBD1 matching over 11 bases. Germline values: CDR1 GTSNPN, CDR2 SVGIG (reference sequence). The ends lost 2 bases at V and 8 bases at J; junction bases unmatched: 7. The CDR3 length is 15 residues. As DNA, the CDR3 is TGTGCCTGGAGTTCCGGACAGGGGGCACGAGAAAAACTGTTTTTT. Its translation: CAWSSGQGAREKLFF.

The chain links TRBV13 to TRBJ2-3, with 13 bases aligning to TRBD2. J was trimmed by 6 bases and V by 4 bases; bases with no gene match: 7. Looked up from germline, CDR1 is PRHDT and CDR2 is FYEKMQ (reference sequence). The CDR3 is made up of 16 amino acids. In DNA form, the CDR3 reads TGTGCCAGCAGCTCCGGACTAGCGGGGGTCTGGGATACGCAGTATTTT. It codes for CASSSGLAGVWDTQYF.

V usage is TRBV4-2 and J usage is TRBJ2-1; 11 bases are shared with TRBD2. Germline V lookup: CDR1 LGHNA, CDR2 YNFKEQ. This CDR3 is built from 17 residues. With 1 base clipped from V and 6 bases from J, the junction kept 8 bases outside the gene matches. CDR3: CASSQVQTSGAANEQFF. The CDR3 DNA sequence: TGTGCCAGCAGCCAAGTCCAGACTAGCGGGGCTGCCAATGAGCAGTTCTTC.

The chain combines TRBV24-1 with TRBJ2-7, with a tentative D call TRBD1 (5 bases). This CDR3 contains 14 residues. Germline-derived CDR1 and CDR2 are KGHDR and SFDVKD. Trimming stripped 6 bases from V and 5 bases from J, with 16 bases between. The CDR3 region is CATSSSAGWNEQYF. The CDR3 bases are TGTGCCACCAGTAGTTCTGCAGGGTGGAACGAGCAGTACTTC.

The rearrangement joins TRBV19 to TRBJ1-3; D remains ambiguous. There are 14 residues in the CDR3. Trimming took off 5 bases at V and 0 bases at J, with 8 bases between the two ends. CDR1 and CDR2 (germline): LNHDA, SQIVND (reference sequence). The CDR3 region is CASSPQSSGNTIYF. In DNA form, the CDR3 reads TGTGCCAGTAGTCCACAGAGCTCTGGAAACACCATATATTTT.

The rearrangement joins TRBV5-1 to TRBJ1-5; D possibly corresponds to TRBD1 (5 bases). V lost 0 bases, J lost 5 bases, and 12 bases lay in between. The CDR3 loop spans 15 amino acids. Germline V lookup: CDR1 SGHRS, CDR2 YFSETQ. CDR3 sequence (DNA): TGCGCCAGCAGCTTGGGCGGGACGGCGGATCAGCCCCAGCATTTT. The encoded protein is CASSLGGTADQPQHF.

In this sample, this clone turned up once. This chain uses TRBV7-2 with TRBJ1-2; 10 positions match TRBD1. Germline V CDR1 and CDR2: SGHTA, FQGNSA. After removal of 1 base from V and 4 bases from J, the junction contained 6 bases not matched to a gene. This CDR3 region has 16 residues. The CDR3 nucleotides are TGTGCCAGCAGCTTAGAGGCCGGGACAGGGGTCTATGGCTACACCTTC. This codes for CASSLEAGTGVYGYTF.

The chain links TRBV4-1 to TRBJ2-7; TRBD1 aligns across 10 bases. Germline trimming cut 1 base from V and 0 bases from J; bases unmatched to any gene: 9. The length of the CDR3 is 18 residues. CDR1 is MGHRA, CDR2 YSYEKL, per germline. CDR3: CASSQGLLRQGASYEQYF. The CDR3 DNA sequence: TGCGCCAGCAGCCAAGGGTTACTCCGACAGGGGGCCTCCTACGAGCAGTACTTC.